One sample yielded the 21 T cell receptor beta chains listed below, sequenced in a study of T cells in women clearing cervical HPV infection. Data came from immunoSEQ multiplex PCR; TCRdb stores just in-frame clones and leaves some out. The listing records tens of thousands of clones. The sequencing sample was made of blood buffy coat. These receptors all stem from a woman between 18 and 70 years old with a cervical HPV16 infection that either progressed to CIN3+ or cleared (not recorded which).

Concerning this clone: The CDR3 is cut off 3 residues early in the read; its end comes from the germline J gene. The chain couples TRBV20-1 to TRBJ1-1; 7 bases line up with TRBD1. With 3 bases clipped from V and 5 bases from J, the junction kept 12 bases outside the gene matches. This CDR3 has 15 residues. Germline CDR1 reads DFQATT; CDR2 reads SNEGSKA (reference sequence). The CDR3 bases that were read are TGCAGTGCTAGCCGGCCGGAGACAGGGCAAACTGAA. Its translation is CSASRPETGQTE. In full, the CDR3 reads CSASRPETGQTEAFF.

CDR3: CASTGLGYNEQFF. The CDR3 DNA, read in part, is TGTGCCAGCACGGGACTAGGTTACAATGAG. The chain combines TRBV2 with TRBJ2-1; TRBD2 agrees at 8 bases. The CDR3 extends 3 residues past the end of the read, so its final part is completed from the germline J gene. The CDR3 extends over 13 amino acids. Germline V CDR1 and CDR2: SNHLY, FYNNEI. V shed 7 bases, J shed 4 bases, and the junction held 3 bases outside the gene matches.

Details on this clone: The read finishes 3 residues shy of the CDR3 end, and the germline J gene is used to complete it. V gene TRBV29-1 combines with J gene TRBJ2-3; D remains ambiguous. Deletions cut 4 bases from V and 2 bases from J, with 16 bases between. This CDR3 spans 15 amino acids. Germline CDR1 reads SQVTM; CDR2 reads ANQGSEA. The DNA read from the CDR3 is TGCAGCGTTGCGGGTGGTCTACTCTCCACAGATACG. It encodes CSVAGGLLSTDT. The CDR3 as a whole reads CSVAGGLLSTDTQYF.

CDR3 bases read: TGTGCCAGTAGTATTTCGGGGAATGAC. Amino acid sequence: CASSISGND. The CDR3 reads in full as CASSISGNDYTF. The rearrangement joins TRBV19 to TRBJ1-2, with D unclear. The read gets to within 3 residues of the CDR3 end, and the germline J gene fills in the rest. The CDR3 consists of 12 residues. Germline V gene data show CDR1 as LNHDA and CDR2 as SQIVND (reference sequence).

Note on this clone: The observed sequence ends 3 residues before the CDR3 terminus, with the missing tail filled in from the germline J gene. The gene calls are TRBV7-6 and TRBJ1-6; 9 nucleotides align to TRBD1. This CDR3 spans 16 amino acids. Germline trimming cut 5 bases from V and 10 bases from J; bases unmatched to any gene: 12. Germline V gene lookup returns CDR1 SGHVS and CDR2 FNYEAQ. CDR3 DNA (partial): TGTGCCAGCAGCCTAACAAGCGACAGGGGGAACTCACCC. Translating gives CASSLTSDRGNSP. The whole CDR3 protein is CASSLTSDRGNSPLHF.

On this clone itself: The read is 3 residues too short to cover the CDR3 end, so that end is filled in from the germline J gene. The chain has TRBV20-1 and TRBJ2-7; TRBD1 matches 10 bases. The CDR3 is 13 amino acids. Germline CDR1 is DFQATT and CDR2 is SNEGSKA (reference sequence). J gave up 2 bases and V 5 bases, and 3 bases lay outside the gene matches. The DNA read from the CDR3 is TGCAGTGCTTCCGGGACAGGGGCCTACGAG. Translated: CSASGTGAYE. The full-length CDR3 reads as CSASGTGAYEQYF.

As regards this clone: The missing CDR3 end, 3 residues past where the read stops, is filled in from the germline J gene. This chain links TRBV20-1 with TRBJ2-1; maybe TRBD2 (6 bases). V lost 4 bases, J lost 3 bases, and 19 bases lay in between. Germline V gene lookup returns CDR1 DFQATT and CDR2 SNEGSKA (reference sequence). The CDR3 runs to 16 residues. The sequenced part of the CDR3 DNA is TGCAGTGCTACCGACCCAGGGCGGGGCAACTACAATGAG. Its translation: CSATDPGRGNYNE. The whole CDR3 reads CSATDPGRGNYNEQFF.

Worth noting for this clone: The missing CDR3 end, 3 residues past where the read stops, is filled in from the germline J gene. The V call is TRBV7-3, the J call TRBJ2-1; 10 bases line up with TRBD2. The trim removed 6 bases at V and 8 bases at J, leaving 7 bases unmatched. CDR1 SGHTA and CDR2 FQGTGA come from the germline V gene. The CDR3 length is 14 residues. This chain's CDR3 is CASRSGTSVDEQFF. The CDR3 bases that were read are TGTGCCAGCAGATCCGGGACTAGCGTCGATGAG. The full variable domain, rest sourced from reference TRBV7-3 and TRBJ2-1, is GAGVSQTPSNKVTEKGKYVELRCDPISGHTALYWYRQSLGQGPEFLIYFQGTGAADDSGLPNDRFFAVRPEGSVSTLKIQRTERGDSAVYLCASRSGTSVDEQFFGPGTRLTVL.

In regard to this clone: The CDR3 goes on 3 residues after the read ends, and that part is filled in from the germline J gene. This chain uses TRBV19 with TRBJ1-2; D gene uncertain. This CDR3 region has 14 residues. In germline, CDR1 is LNHDA, CDR2 SQIVND (reference sequence). CDR3 amino acids: CASTSSSSYNDYTF. The CDR3 bases that were read are TGTGCCAGTACTAGCTCGAGCTCCTACAATGAC. Full variable domain (missing parts from reference TRBV19 and TRBJ1-2): DGGITQSPKYLFRKEGQNVTLSCEQNLNHDAMYWYRQDPGQGLRLIYYSQIVNDFQKGDIAEGYSVSREKKESFPLTVTSAQKNPTAFYLCASTSSSSYNDYTFGSGTRLTVV.

As to this clone: The read gets to within 3 residues of the CDR3 end, and the germline J gene fills in the rest. This chain connects TRBV30 to TRBJ2-1; 8 nucleotides match TRBD2. V trimming: 0 bases; J trimming: 4 bases; junction bases outside the gene matches: 5. This CDR3 comprises 15 residues. Germline CDR1 GTSNPN, CDR2 SVGIG (reference sequence). The CDR3: CAWSVRGTRYNEQFF. The sequenced part of the CDR3 DNA is TGTGCCTGGAGTGTACGGGGGACTAGGTACAATGAG.

Details on this clone: The CDR3 end lies 3 residues beyond the end of the read and is filled in from the germline J gene. The gene calls are TRBV20-1 and TRBJ1-4; unclear D gene. The CDR3 has 13 residues. In germline, CDR1 is DFQATT, CDR2 SNEGSKA (reference sequence). V gave up 7 bases and J gave up 3 bases, with 12 bases separating them. The sequenced CDR3 bases are TGCAGTGTTACGGGGTCGGCTAATGAAAAA. Its protein product is CSVTGSANEK. The entire CDR3 is CSVTGSANEKLFF.

To note about this clone: The read finishes 3 residues shy of the CDR3 end, and the germline J gene is used to complete it. The gene calls are TRBV28 and TRBJ2-1, with D possibly being TRBD2 (6 bases). This CDR3 contains 14 residues. The V end lost 6 bases, the J end lost 3 bases, and 12 bases lay between the germline ends. Looked up from germline, CDR1 is MDHEN and CDR2 is SYDVKM. The sequenced part of the CDR3 DNA is TGTGCCAGCAGACGAGGCGGGAACTACAATGAG. Translated: CASRRGGNYNE. The whole CDR3 reads CASRRGGNYNEQFF.

About this clone itself: The sequence runs out 3 residues before the end of the CDR3; the remainder is reconstructed from the germline J gene. J is TRBJ2-5 and V is TRBV5-1; D might be TRBD1 (6 bases). Trimming took off 2 bases at V and 0 bases at J, with 11 bases between the two ends. From germline, CDR1 is SGHRS and CDR2 YFSETQ. The CDR3 is made up of 15 amino acids. The CDR3 loop reads CASSLTGHHQETQYF. The CDR3 bases that were read are TGCGCCAGCAGCTTAACGGGACACCACCAAGAGACC.

Details on this clone: From the germline J gene comes the end of the CDR3, since the read stops 3 residues before it. The rearrangement links TRBV23-1 to TRBJ1-2; D is perhaps TRBD1 (5 bases). TRBV23-1 is given ORF status, its function remaining uncertain. The CDR3 runs 14 residues. V was clipped by 3 bases and J by 4 bases, with 12 bases between them. The CDR3 reads CASSHLTGCYGYTF. The part of the CDR3 DNA that was read is TGCGCCAGCAGTCACCTCACAGGTTGCTATGGC.

About this clone: The CDR3 end falls 3 residues outside the read, so it is completed with the germline J gene. The V call is TRBV18, the J call TRBJ2-7; 7 nucleotides agree with TRBD1. CDR3 length: 14 residues. Germline CDR1 KGHSH, CDR2 LQKENI. Trimming cost V 6 bases and J 3 bases; bases outside gene matches: 8. Partial CDR3 DNA: TGTGCCAGCTCCCCAGCAGGGGGAGTCTACGAG. It encodes CASSPAGGVYE. In full, the CDR3 reads CASSPAGGVYEQYF.

The CDR3 DNA, read in part, is TGTGCCAGCAGCCCGCGGACAGGAGGCTACAATGAG. As protein: CASSPRTGGYNE. In full, the CDR3 is CASSPRTGGYNEQFF. The chain is built from TRBV7-2 and TRBJ2-1; 7 bases are shared with TRBD1. The CDR3 extends 3 residues past the end of the read, so its final part is completed from the germline J gene. The germline CDR1 and CDR2 sequences are SGHTA and FQGNSA. The V gene end was trimmed by 5 bases and the J gene end by 3 bases; junction bases not matched to a gene: 7. This CDR3 is 15 amino acids long.

As to this clone: The observed sequence ends 3 residues before the CDR3 terminus, with the missing tail filled in from the germline J gene. This chain links TRBV19 with TRBJ2-7; D is possibly TRBD1 (5 bases). Trimming stripped 0 bases from V and 1 base from J, with 13 bases between. Germline loops: CDR1 LNHDA, CDR2 SQIVND (reference sequence). The CDR3 runs 16 residues. The CDR3 bases that were read are TGTGCCAGTAGTATAGATGGGGCCCACCCTTCCTACGAG. This encodes CASSIDGAHPSYE. Given in full, the CDR3 is CASSIDGAHPSYEQYF.

In the case of this clone: The read is 3 residues too short to cover the CDR3 end, so that end is filled in from the germline J gene. V and J are TRBV18 and TRBJ1-1, with D maybe TRBD1 (5 bases). Germline-derived CDR1 and CDR2 are KGHSH and LQKENI. The CDR3 is 14 amino acids. Trimming removed 3 bases at V and 5 bases at J, with 13 bases between. The CDR3 is CASSPLQGTTEAFF. The CDR3 DNA, read in part, is TGTGCCAGCTCACCTCTTCAGGGCACGACTGAA.

Notes on this clone: The observed sequence ends 3 residues before the CDR3 terminus, with the missing tail filled in from the germline J gene. V is TRBV19 and J is TRBJ2-1; 9 nucleotides line up with TRBD2. The CDR3 extends over 15 amino acids. J was trimmed by 4 bases and V by 1 base; bases with no gene match: 2. Germline V CDR1 and CDR2: LNHDA, SQIVND (reference sequence). The sequenced part of the CDR3 DNA is TGTGCCAGTAGTATAGCTAGCGGGGAGTACAATGAG. Translating gives CASSIASGEYNE. The whole CDR3 protein is CASSIASGEYNEQFF. The full variable domain, with the rest looked up from reference TRBV19 and TRBJ2-1, is DGGITQSPKYLFRKEGQNVTLSCEQNLNHDAMYWYRQDPGQGLRLIYYSQIVNDFQKGDIAEGYSVSREKKESFPLTVTSAQKNPTAFYLCASSIASGEYNEQFFGPGTRLTVL.

A note on this clone: The junction does not match germline at one end; this may be a read error. The read gets to within 3 residues of the CDR3 end, and the germline J gene fills in the rest. The chain links TRBV7-7 to TRBJ2-3, with D possibly TRBD1 on 6 matching bases. This CDR3 comprises 13 residues. Germline values: CDR1 SSHAT, CDR2 FNYEAQ (reference sequence). Incomplete CDR3 DNA: TGTGCTAGCAGTTCCCCGGGACAAGAGACG. The encoded protein is CASSSPGQET. The CDR3 as a whole reads CASSSPGQETQYF.

With regard to this clone: The read comes to an end 3 residues before the CDR3 does, leaving the germline J gene to fill in the end. V gene TRBV20-1 combines with J gene TRBJ1-4, with a weak D call TRBD1 (6 bases). CDR3 size: 14 residues. Germline assignment: CDR1 DFQATT and CDR2 SNEGSKA (reference sequence). Trimming removed 3 bases from V and 4 bases from J, with 12 bases in between. Partial CDR3 DNA: TGCAGTGCTAGGCGGACAGAATTTAATGAAAAA. This encodes CSARRTEFNEK. Given in full, the CDR3 is CSARRTEFNEKLFF.